These 4 T cell receptor beta chains were all obtained from the same sample, sequenced in a study of blood T cell repertoires in COVID-19. TCRdb's table, derived via immunoSEQ multiplex PCR, lists solely in-frame clones and lacks some. Among hundreds of thousands of clones, about nine tenths were seen once, and the ten largest hold about 8.9%. The sample comprised PBMCs or T cells enriched from blood (not recorded which). These receptors came from a woman aged 18-29 years who had recovered from COVID-19.

The V call is TRBV6-5, the J call TRBJ1-5, with a possible D match to TRBD1 (6 bases). V was cut by 2 bases and J by 4 bases, with 12 bases left in between. The CDR3 runs 15 residues. Germline V lookup: CDR1 MNHEY, CDR2 SVGAGI. The chain's CDR3 is CASSYMTQGNQPQHF. The CDR3 DNA follows: TGTGCCAGCAGTTACATGACTCAGGGGAATCAGCCCCAGCATTTT.

CDR3 protein: CASRRSIRDSGNSPLHF. In DNA, the CDR3 is TGCGCCAGCCGCAGGTCGATCCGGGACAGTGGTAATTCACCCCTCCACTTT. The rearrangement joins TRBV5-1 to TRBJ1-6; TRBD1 matches 7 bases. CDR3 size: 17 residues. Germline V gene sequence: CDR1 SGHRS, CDR2 YFSETQ. Trimming cost V 7 bases and J 6 bases; bases outside gene matches: 16.

The V gene is TRBV7-2, the J gene TRBJ2-7, with D possibly matching TRBD2 (6 bases). V was clipped by 5 bases and J by 3 bases, with 14 bases between them. Germline V gene sequence: CDR1 SGHTA, CDR2 FQGNSA. The length of the CDR3 is 14 residues. In nucleotides, the CDR3 is TGTGCCAGCAGCCCTAGACAGACTAGCTACGAGCAGTACTTC. Amino acid sequence: CASSPRQTSYEQYF.

In its sample, this clone was seen a few times. This chain uses TRBV2 with TRBJ2-3; possible D gene TRBD1, 7 bases. Trimming took off 6 bases at V and 3 bases at J, with 19 bases between the two ends. Germline CDR1 and CDR2: SNHLY and FYNNEI. The CDR3 has 16 residues. The CDR3 reads CASRRTRGTATDTQYF. The CDR3 DNA sequence: TGTGCCAGCAGGCGAACCAGGGGGACTGCTACAGATACGCAGTATTTT.